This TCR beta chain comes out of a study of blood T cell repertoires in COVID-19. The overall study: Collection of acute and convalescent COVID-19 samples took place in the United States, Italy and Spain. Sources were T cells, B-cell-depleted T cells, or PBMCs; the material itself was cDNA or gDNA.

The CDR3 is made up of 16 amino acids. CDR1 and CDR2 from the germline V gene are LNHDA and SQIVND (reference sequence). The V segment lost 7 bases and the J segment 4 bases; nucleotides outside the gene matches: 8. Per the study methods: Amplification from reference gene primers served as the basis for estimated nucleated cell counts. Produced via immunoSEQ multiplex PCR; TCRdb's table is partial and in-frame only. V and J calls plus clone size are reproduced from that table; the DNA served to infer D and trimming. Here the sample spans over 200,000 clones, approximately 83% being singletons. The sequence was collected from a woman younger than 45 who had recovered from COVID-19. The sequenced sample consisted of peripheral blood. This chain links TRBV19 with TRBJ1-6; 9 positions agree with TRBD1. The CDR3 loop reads CASTSFGTGYNSPLHF. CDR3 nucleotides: TGTGCCAGTACCTCGTTTGGGACAGGGTATAATTCACCCCTCCACTTT.